This TCR beta chain was documented in a study of cytomegalovirus exposure and HLA in healthy donors. Trimming took 3 bases from V and 7 from J; bases not matched to a gene: 16. CDR1 SGDLS and CDR2 YYNGEE come from the germline V gene. The CDR3 loop spans 17 amino acids. The table lists this clone with a count of one. The primer mix had 60 Vbeta and 13 Jbeta primers. Produced via immunoSEQ multiplex PCR; TCRdb's table is partial and in-frame only. The data contain about 63,000 clones, 65% to 80% of them singletons. This clonotype was sampled from a woman between 25 and 40 years old in good health and CMV-seronegative. Material: PBMCs. The chain is built from TRBV9 and TRBJ1-3; 7 bases line up with TRBD1. CDR3 loop: CASSARTRQGVSNTIYF. The CDR3 DNA reads TGTGCCAGCAGCGCCAGAACCCGACAGGGAGTGTCGAACACCATATATTTT.